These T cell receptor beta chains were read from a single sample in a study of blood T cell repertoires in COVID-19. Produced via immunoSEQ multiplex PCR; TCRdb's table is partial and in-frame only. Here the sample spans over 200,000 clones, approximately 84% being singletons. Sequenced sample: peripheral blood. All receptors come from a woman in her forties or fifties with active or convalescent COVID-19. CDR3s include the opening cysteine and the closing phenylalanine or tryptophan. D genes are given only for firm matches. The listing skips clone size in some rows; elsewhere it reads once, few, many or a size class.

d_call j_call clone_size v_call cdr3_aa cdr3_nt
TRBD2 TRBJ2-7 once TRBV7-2 CASSLAGWTSGSSYEQYF TGTGCCAGCAGCTTAGCGGGTTGGACTAGCGGGAGTTCCTACGAGCAGTACTTC
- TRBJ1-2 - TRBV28 CASRPPQVYGYTF TGTGCCAGCAGACCCCCACAGGTCTATGGCTACACCTTC
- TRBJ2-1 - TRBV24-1 CATSDYGGRNEQFF TGTGCCACCAGTGATTACGGGGGTCGGAATGAGCAGTTCTTC
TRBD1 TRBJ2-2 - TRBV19 CASSRQGRDLSGELFF TGTGCCAGTAGCAGACAGGGACGGGATTTGTCCGGGGAGCTGTTTTTT
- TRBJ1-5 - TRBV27 CASSLAGSGAGQPQHF TGTGCCAGCAGTTTAGCAGGGAGCGGGGCCGGTCAGCCCCAGCATTTT
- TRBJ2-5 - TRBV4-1 CASSQGVAPGAGETQYF TGCGCCAGCAGCCAGGGAGTAGCCCCAGGGGCGGGAGAGACCCAGTACTTC
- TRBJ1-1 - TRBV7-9 CASSFGMNTEAFF TGTGCCAGCAGCTTCGGGATGAACACTGAAGCTTTCTTT
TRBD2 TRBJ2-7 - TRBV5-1 CASSRGGGSYVYEQYF TGCGCCAGCAGTCGGGGGGGCGGTTCTTATGTTTACGAGCAGTACTTC
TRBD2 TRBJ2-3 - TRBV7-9 CASSLVLTSGGRTDTQYF TGTGCCAGCAGCTTAGTGCTGACTAGCGGGGGGCGCACAGATACGCAGTATTTT
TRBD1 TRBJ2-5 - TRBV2 CASSARDREETQYF TGTGCCAGCAGTGCAAGAGACAGGGAAGAGACCCAGTACTTC
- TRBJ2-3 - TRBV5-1 CASGGTPLADTQYF TGCGCCAGCGGCGGTACTCCCCTGGCAGATACGCAGTATTTT
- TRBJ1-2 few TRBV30 CAYATRSDYGYTF TGTGCCTACGCGACACGATCAGACTATGGCTACACCTTC
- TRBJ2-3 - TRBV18 CASSRQTTDTQYF TGTGCCAGCTCGAGGCAGACCACAGATACGCAGTATTTT
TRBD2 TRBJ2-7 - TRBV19 CASSSPRLAGTYEQYF TGTGCCAGTAGTAGCCCCAGACTAGCGGGAACCTACGAGCAGTACTTC
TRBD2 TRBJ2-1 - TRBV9 CASSVGSLAGNNEQFF TGTGCCAGCAGCGTAGGTTCGCTAGCGGGGAACAATGAGCAGTTCTTC
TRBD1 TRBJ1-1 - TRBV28 CASSSQTNTWTGTEAFF TGTGCCAGCAGTTCCCAAACTAATACCTGGACAGGCACTGAAGCTTTCTTT
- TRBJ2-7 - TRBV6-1 CASSEPQVATYEQYF TGTGCCAGCAGTGAACCCCAGGTGGCAACCTACGAGCAGTACTTC
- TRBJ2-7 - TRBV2 CASSLRQGTYEQYF TGTGCCAGCAGTCTCCGGCAGGGAACCTACGAGCAGTACTTC
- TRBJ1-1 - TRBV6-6 CASSYVSTEAFF TGTGCCAGCAGTTACGTGAGCACTGAAGCTTTCTTT
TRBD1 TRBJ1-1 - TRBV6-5 CASAEDRVTEAFF TGTGCCAGCGCCGAAGACAGGGTAACTGAAGCTTTCTTT
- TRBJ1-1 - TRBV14 CASSQGPAPNTEAFF TGTGCCAGCAGCCAGGGGCCTGCCCCGAACACTGAAGCTTTCTTT
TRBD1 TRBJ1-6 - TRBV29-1 CSVEGTGEWSPLHF TGCAGCGTTGAAGGGACAGGGGAATGGTCACCCCTCCACTTT
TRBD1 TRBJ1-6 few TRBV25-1 CASSDLRTGQNNSPLHF TGTGCCAGCAGTGATCTTCGGACAGGGCAGAATAATTCACCCCTCCACTTT
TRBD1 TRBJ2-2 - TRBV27 CASTLDRGTGELFF TGTGCCAGCACCCTGGACAGGGGAACCGGGGAGCTGTTTTTT
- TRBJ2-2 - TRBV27 CASTRGTNTGELFF TGTGCCAGTACCCGGGGAACGAACACCGGGGAGCTGTTTTTT
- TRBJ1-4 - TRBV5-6 CASSRGAGALNEKLFF TGTGCCAGCAGCCGGGGGGCAGGCGCTCTCAATGAAAAACTGTTTTTT
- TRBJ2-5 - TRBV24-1 CATSDPGAAVQETQYF TGTGCCACCAGTGATCCAGGGGCGGCGGTCCAAGAGACCCAGTACTTC
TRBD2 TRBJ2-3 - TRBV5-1 CASSFLAGGADTQYF TGCGCCAGCAGCTTCCTAGCGGGAGGCGCAGATACGCAGTATTTT
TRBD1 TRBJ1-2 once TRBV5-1 CASSLGWDSGYTF TGCGCCAGCAGCTTGGGTTGGGACAGTGGCTACACCTTC
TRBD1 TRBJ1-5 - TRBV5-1 CASSSGQYSNQPQHF TGCGCCAGCAGCTCGGGACAGTATAGCAATCAGCCCCAGCATTTT
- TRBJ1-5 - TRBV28 CASSLLRQPQHF TGTGCCAGCAGTTTATTGCGTCAGCCCCAGCATTTT
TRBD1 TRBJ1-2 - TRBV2 CASTGQENYGYTF TGTGCCAGCACAGGACAGGAGAACTATGGCTACACCTTC
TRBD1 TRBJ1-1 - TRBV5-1 CASSLQGQNTEAFF TGCGCCAGCAGCCTACAGGGGCAGAACACTGAAGCTTTCTTT
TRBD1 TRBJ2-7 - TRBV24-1 CAAVHGAAGTGTGSSYEQYF TGTGCCGCGGTACATGGGGCGGCGGGGACCGGGACAGGGAGCTCCTACGAGCAGTACTTC
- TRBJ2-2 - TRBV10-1 CASSPTTNTGELFF TGCGCCAGCAGCCCGACAACGAACACCGGGGAGCTGTTTTTT
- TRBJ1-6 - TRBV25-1 CASRQGQLSPLHF TGTGCCAGCAGGCAAGGACAGCTTTCACCCCTCCACTTT
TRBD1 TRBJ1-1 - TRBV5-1 CASSLEGQGQGTEAFF TGCGCCAGCAGCTTGGAGGGACAGGGTCAGGGGACTGAAGCTTTCTTT
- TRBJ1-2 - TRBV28 CATMGGTGGGYTF TGTGCCACCATGGGGGGGACGGGTGGTGGCTACACCTTC
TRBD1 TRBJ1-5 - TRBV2 CASRFEDRLNQPQHF TGTGCCAGCAGGTTTGAGGACAGGTTAAATCAGCCCCAGCATTTT
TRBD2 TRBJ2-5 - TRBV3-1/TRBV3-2 CASSQAPTGGQETQYF TGTGCCAGCAGCCAAGCCCCCACGGGGGGGCAAGAGACCCAGTACTTC
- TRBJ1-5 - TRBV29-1 CSVEVGGNQPQHF TGCAGCGTTGAAGTAGGGGGCAATCAGCCCCAGCATTTT
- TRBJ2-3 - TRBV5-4 CASSSRGGPTDTQYF TGTGCCAGCAGCTCCAGGGGCGGGCCCACAGATACGCAGTATTTT
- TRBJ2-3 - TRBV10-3 CAITRDSQGADTQYF TGTGCCATCACCAGGGACTCCCAGGGGGCAGATACGCAGTATTTT
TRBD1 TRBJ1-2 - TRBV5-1 CASSLTGDYGYTF TGCGCCAGCAGCTTGACAGGGGACTATGGCTACACCTTC
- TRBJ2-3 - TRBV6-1 CASSEGRGGADTQYF TGTGCCAGCAGTGAAGGGAGAGGAGGGGCTGATACGCAGTATTTT
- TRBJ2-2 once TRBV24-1 CATTGSYTGELFF TGTGCCACCACCGGGAGCTACACCGGGGAGCTGTTTTTT
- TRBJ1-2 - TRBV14 CASSQDRFYGYTF TGTGCCAGCAGCCAAGATCGTTTTTATGGCTACACCTTC